Each of the 2 T cell receptor beta chains below was sequenced from the same sample in a study of PD-L1 blockade in urothelial cancer. The protocol was immunoSEQ multiplex PCR, while the TCRdb copy is restricted to in-frame clones and leaves out a portion. The sample holds about 21,000 clones, 90% seen once. Sequences were derived from PBMCs, sampled around atezolizumab (anti-PD-L1) treatment. Source of these receptors: a woman between 55 and 75 years old with urothelial cancer.

This chain connects TRBV7-9 to TRBJ1-4; tentative D call: TRBD1 (6 bases). This CDR3 has 15 amino acids. Germline-derived CDR1 and CDR2 are SEHNR and FQNEAQ (reference sequence). Deletions cut 4 bases from V and 1 base from J, with 10 bases between. In nucleotides, the CDR3 is TGTGCCAGCAGCTCAACAGGGTTAACTAATGAAAAACTGTTTTTT. This gives the protein CASSSTGLTNEKLFF.

Concerning this clone itself: One end of the junction is discordant with germline, which a read error may explain. The chain combines TRBV7-6 with TRBJ2-1; D not certain. Germline lookup yields CDR1 SGHVS and CDR2 FNYEAQ. The CDR3 is made up of 11 amino acids. The CDR3 sequence: CASSSFNEQFF. CDR3 nucleotide sequence: TGTGCCAGCAGCTCCTTCAATGAGCAGTTCTTC.